These 11 T cell receptor beta chains share one sample of origin, sequenced in a study of PD-1 blockade in classical Hodgkin lymphoma. Indicated time point: cycle 4 day 1 (C4D1), after 5 to 7 weeks of nivolumab. Each of the patients experienced relapse following autologous stem cell transplantation, and their brentuximab vedotin exposure differed. Only in-frame clones appear in the TCRdb table, and some are missing; sequencing was by immunoSEQ multiplex PCR. The data show about 39,000 clones, about three quarters seen once. This sample comprised peripheral blood mononuclear cells (PBMCs), obtained before the fourth cycle of nivolumab. These receptors all stem from a human donor with classical Hodgkin lymphoma.

The V call is TRBV5-1, the J call TRBJ2-3; D unresolved. The germline gives CDR1 SGHRS, CDR2 YFSETQ. Trimming took off 7 bases at V and 5 bases at J, with 23 bases between the two ends. The CDR3 totals 16 residues. The CDR3 region has the DNA TGCGCCAGCGGCCATAAGAACGCCAAGGCCAGAGATACGCAGTATTTT. Residues: CASGHKNAKARDTQYF.

This clone was observed once. The chain recombines TRBV4-1 with TRBJ2-5, with TRBD2 matching over 9 bases. There are 16 residues in the CDR3. Trimming took 1 base from V and 2 from J; bases not matched to a gene: 5. Germline loops: CDR1 MGHRA, CDR2 YSYEKL. DNA for the CDR3: TGCGCCAGCAGCCAAGGGCGGGGGGGGAGGCAAGAGACCCAGTACTTC. Protein sequence: CASSQGRGGRQETQYF.

The chain joins TRBV4-2 to TRBJ2-3; D is perhaps TRBD1 (5 bases). V was pared by 0 bases and J by 5 bases, with 15 bases between. Germline CDR1 is LGHNA and CDR2 is YNFKEQ. The CDR3 is made up of 16 amino acids. CDR3 in amino acids: CASSQESGLLVDTQYF. In DNA, the CDR3 is TGTGCCAGCAGCCAAGAGTCAGGGCTCCTGGTAGATACGCAGTATTTT.

V and J are TRBV2 and TRBJ1-3; D ambiguous. The V end lost 9 bases, the J end lost 0 bases, and 9 bases lay between the germline ends. The germline gives CDR1 SNHLY, CDR2 FYNNEI. CDR3 length: 13 residues. The CDR3 loop reads CARRESSGNTIYF. In nucleotides, the CDR3 is TGTGCCAGGCGGGAGAGCTCTGGAAACACCATATATTTT.

This clone has only a few counts. The chain combines TRBV4-3 with TRBJ1-5; no clear D. The V end lost 0 bases, the J end lost 3 bases, and 3 bases lay between the germline ends. The germline V gene encodes CDR1 LGHNA and CDR2 YSLEER. The length of the CDR3 is 13 residues. For the CDR3, the DNA is TGCGCCAGCAGCCAAGATTTCAATCAGCCCCAGCATTTT. Amino acid sequence: CASSQDFNQPQHF.

The V and J genes are TRBV4-3 and TRBJ1-2, with D unresolved. The germline gives CDR1 LGHNA, CDR2 YSLEER. V shed 4 bases and J shed 1 base, with 10 bases lying between them. CDR3 length equals 14 residues. The CDR3, as DNA: TGCGCCAGCAGCCCAGACGGGGATAACTATGGCTACACCTTC. Translating it yields CASSPDGDNYGYTF.

The rearrangement joins TRBV27 to TRBJ2-7; maybe TRBD2 (5 bases). CDR3 length equals 13 residues. With 3 bases removed from V and 4 bases from J, the gap between germline ends came to 10 bases. Germline V CDR1 and CDR2: MNHEY, SMNVEV (reference sequence). The CDR3 loop reads CASSFGISYEQYF. Here the CDR3 DNA reads TGTGCCAGCAGTTTCGGGATCAGTTACGAGCAGTACTTC.

This chain joins TRBV23-1 and TRBJ1-1, with unresolved D. TRBV23-1 carries the ORF label, with uncertain function. The CDR3 consists of 15 residues. V gave up 0 bases and J gave up 4 bases, with 12 bases separating them. CDR3 amino acids: CASSQSQTPPTEAFF. CDR3 in DNA: TGCGCCAGCAGTCAATCTCAGACACCGCCCACTGAAGCTTTCTTT.

This sequence joins TRBV5-8 and TRBJ2-1; TRBD2 aligns across 11 bases. Germline V gene lookup returns CDR1 SGHTS and CDR2 YDEGEE. With V trimmed by 4 bases and J by 0 bases, 6 bases remained unmatched. This CDR3 is built from 17 residues. CDR3 region: CASSVGLADYSYNEQFF. The CDR3 DNA sequence: TGTGCCAGCAGCGTGGGACTAGCGGACTACTCCTACAATGAGCAGTTCTTC.

V usage is TRBV4-1 and J usage is TRBJ2-3; either TRBD1 or TRBD2 may supply D (5 bases each). The CDR3 spans 17 residues. Trimming removed 0 bases from V and 2 bases from J, with 15 bases in between. Germline CDR1 is MGHRA and CDR2 is YSYEKL. The CDR3 reads CASSQDMGVPHTDTQYF. The CDR3 DNA follows: TGCGCCAGCAGCCAAGATATGGGGGTTCCACACACAGATACGCAGTATTTT.

The chain carries TRBV9 and TRBJ2-1; D possibly uses TRBD1 or TRBD2 (5 bases each). The CDR3 loop spans 17 amino acids. Looked up from germline, CDR1 is SGDLS and CDR2 is YYNGEE. The ends were cut back, 3 bases at V and 0 bases at J, with 16 bases in the middle. The CDR3 sequence is CASSARPGTSSYNEQFF. For the CDR3, the DNA is TGTGCCAGCAGCGCCCGGCCGGGGACGAGCTCCTACAATGAGCAGTTCTTC.